The sequence of this T cell receptor beta chain was determined in a study of CD8+CD57+ T cells in acquired aplastic anemia. Study-level information: The sorted CD4+ and CD8+ cells yielded an average approximately 3 ug of DNA. Study results and limitations: Found in both controls and patients were fewer than 35 CD8+ CDR3 sequences. For CD8+ Simpson's diversity, patients and controls showed no significant difference.

This clonotype was counted at least ten times. The antigen remains unidentified. Both TCR beta VDJ combination and CDR3 sequence profiling were carried out. Genomic DNA was the template for this profiling. One entry per CDR3 protein results from TCRdb running MiXCR on the reads. The sample has about 270,000 distinct CDR3 sequences; around 60% are singletons. Trimming cost V 4 bases and J 2 bases, with 12 bases left between them. The CDR3 sequence is 15 residues long. This TCR came from a human donor with severe aplastic anemia or a healthy control (not recorded which). Input material: sorted CD4+, CD8+, or CD8+CD57+ T cells (not recorded which) from PBMCs. The gene calls are TRBV12-3 or TRBV12-4 and TRBJ1-5; no reliable D call. CDR3 nucleotide sequence: TGTGCCAGCAGTTGGGGAGGTGTTCGCAATCAGCCCCAGCATTTT. Translation: CASSWGGVRNQPQHF.